The 16 T cell receptor beta chains presented below share a single source sample, sequenced in a study of T cell repertoires in cytomegalovirus infection. One entry per CDR3 protein, called by TCRdb with MiXCR from the reads. This sample has around 180,000 distinct CDR3 sequences; 15% to 20% occur once, and the top ten carry 2.5% to 3%. The sequenced sample was PBMCs. The source of these receptors is a human donor in good health (CMV status not recorded). Some clones in this sample may be carry-over from other donors' samples.

This clonotype was seen ten or more times. The chain has TRBV2 and TRBJ2-2, with D possibly matching TRBD1 (6 bases). Trimming pared 4 bases from V and 6 bases from J, leaving 12 bases between. The germline gives CDR1 SNHLY, CDR2 FYNNEI. The CDR3 has 14 amino acids. In DNA form, the CDR3 reads TGTGCCAGCAGTGTACAACAGGGACCCGGGGAGCTGTTTTTT. The encoded protein is CASSVQQGPGELFF. The full variable domain, in which reference TRBV2 and TRBJ2-2 provide the parts outside the CDR3, is EPEVTQTPSHQVTQMGQEVILRCVPISNHLYFYWYRQILGQKVEFLVSFYNNEISEKSEIFDDQFSVERPDGSNFTLKIRSTKLEDSAMYFCASSVQQGPGELFFGEGSRLTVL.

This clonotype was recorded many times. The chain recombines TRBV7-2 with TRBJ2-2; D gene ambiguous. Trimming removed 5 bases at V and 6 bases at J, with 10 bases between. This CDR3 has 13 residues. CDR1 is SGHTA, CDR2 FQGNSA, per germline. CDR3 nucleotide sequence: TGTGCCAGCAGCCTCGATATGGCCGGGGAGCTGTTTTTT. Protein: CASSLDMAGELFF.

A few counts support this clonotype. The chain combines TRBV19 with TRBJ2-2; 11 nucleotides line up with TRBD2. Losses at the gene ends were 4 bases for V and 5 bases for J; bases not matched to a gene: 6. CDR3 length: 16 amino acids. CDR1 is LNHDA and CDR2 is SQIVND in the germline V gene (reference sequence). CDR3 bases: TGTGCCAGTAGTACGCAACTAGCGGGAGTTACCGGGGAGCTGTTTTTT. It codes for CASSTQLAGVTGELFF.

This clonotype was observed many times. V is TRBV7-9 and J is TRBJ2-2, with TRBD1 identical over 7 bases. Germline V CDR1 and CDR2: SEHNR, FQNEAQ (reference sequence). The trim removed 3 bases at V and 2 bases at J, leaving 9 bases unmatched. The CDR3 is 17 amino acids. The CDR3 is CASSFRDQGDNTGELFF. The CDR3 DNA follows: TGTGCCAGCAGCTTTAGGGACCAGGGGGACAACACCGGGGAGCTGTTTTTT.

Ten or more counts support this clonotype. The chain employs TRBV7-2 and TRBJ2-2; D remains unclear. Germline V gives CDR1 SGHTA, CDR2 FQGNSA. CDR3 length: 13 amino acids. Deletions cut 4 bases from V and 5 bases from J, with 8 bases between. CDR3 residues: CASSWTRTGELFF. In DNA form, the CDR3 reads TGTGCCAGCAGCTGGACGAGAACCGGGGAGCTGTTTTTT. The complete variable domain, with remaining parts taken from reference TRBV7-2 and TRBJ2-2, reads GAGVSQSPSNKVTEKGKDVELRCDPISGHTALYWYRQSLGQGLEFLIYFQGNSAPDKSGLPSDRFSAERTGGSVSTLTIQRTQQEDSAVYLCASSWTRTGELFFGEGSRLTVL.

V and J are TRBV28 and TRBJ1-4; perhaps TRBD1 as D (6 bases). This CDR3 comprises 14 residues. The V gene lost 5 bases and the J gene lost 7 bases, with 14 bases spanning the gap. Germline CDR1 is MDHEN and CDR2 is SYDVKM. As DNA, the CDR3 is TGTGCCAGCAGTCAAACAGGGACTGGTGAAAAACTGTTTTTT. Translated, it gives CASSQTGTGEKLFF.

This clonotype was seen many times. The chain links TRBV29-1 to TRBJ2-1; 7 bases match TRBD1. V gave up 3 bases and J gave up 0 bases; unmatched junction bases: 8. The CDR3 has 16 amino acids. Germline CDR1 SQVTM, CDR2 ANQGSEA. CDR3 residues: CSVETGTIASYNEQFF. CDR3 DNA: TGCAGCGTTGAGACAGGGACGATCGCCTCCTACAATGAGCAGTTCTTC.

This clonotype was observed at least ten times. The chain couples TRBV4-2 to TRBJ2-5; 8 nucleotides agree with TRBD1. The CDR3 length is 14 residues. Germline CDR1 LGHNA, CDR2 YNFKEQ. J lost 4 bases, V lost 4 bases, and 5 bases had no gene match. The CDR3: CASSPGQGGETQYF. CDR3 coding DNA: TGTGCCAGCAGCCCAGGACAGGGTGGAGAGACCCAGTACTTC.

The V gene is TRBV12-3 or TRBV12-4, the J gene TRBJ1-1; D not resolved. CDR3 length equals 17 residues. V was cut by 8 bases and J by 1 base, with 23 bases left in between. CDR3: CASDTPFNLRKNTEAFF. The CDR3 bases are TGTGCCAGCGATACCCCCTTTAATCTCCGAAAGAACACTGAAGCTTTCTTT.

This clonotype came up a few times. The chain combines TRBV6-4 with TRBJ1-2; possible D gene TRBD1, 5 bases. The V gene's germline CDR1 is MRHNA and CDR2 SNTAGT. The CDR3 covers 12 residues. Trimming stripped 5 bases from V and 9 bases from J, with 13 bases between. In nucleotides, the CDR3 is TGTGCCAGCAGTACCCGGGGGGGTAGCTACACCTTC. As protein: CASSTRGGSYTF.

This clonotype was detected a few times. The chain has TRBV28 and TRBJ2-1, with D tentatively TRBD2 (5 bases). Germline CDR1 reads MDHEN; CDR2 reads SYDVKM. The CDR3 contains 14 residues. Trimming removed 5 bases at V and 5 bases at J, with 13 bases between. CDR3 coding DNA: TGTGCCAGCAGTGAGGGATTCAAAGACAATGAGCAGTTCTTC. Translating it yields CASSEGFKDNEQFF.

The chain recombines TRBV5-1 with TRBJ1-1; D is perhaps TRBD1 (6 bases). The CDR3 covers 14 residues. V lost 5 bases and J lost 1, with 12 bases in between. The germline V gene encodes CDR1 SGHRS and CDR2 YFSETQ. The CDR3 spells CASRPQGTNTEAFF. CDR3 bases: TGCGCCAGCAGACCACAGGGCACGAACACTGAAGCTTTCTTT.

This clonotype was seen just once. This may stem from a read error, because a much larger clone lies one nucleotide away. The chain employs TRBV20-1 and TRBJ1-5; the D is unclear. Germline assignment: CDR1 DFQATT and CDR2 SNEGSKA (reference sequence). The CDR3 loop spans 14 amino acids. The CDR3 reads CSASPVDSNQPLHF. In nucleotides, the CDR3 is TGCAGTGCTAGTCCAGTAGATAGCAATCAGCCCCTGCATTTT.

In its sample, this clonotype was seen a few times. V and J are TRBV6-5 and TRBJ1-2, with 7 bases that match TRBD1. In germline, CDR1 is MNHEY, CDR2 SVGAGI. This CDR3 comprises 13 residues. The V and J ends lost 2 bases and 5 bases, in that order; junction bases with no gene match: 2. Here the CDR3 DNA reads TGTGCCAGCAGTTACCCAGGGGGATATGGCTACACCTTC. Translation gives CASSYPGGYGYTF.

This clonotype was seen repeatedly, ten times or more. The chain links TRBV7-2 to TRBJ2-1; weak D call: TRBD2 (6 bases). The length of the CDR3 is 19 residues. V was trimmed by 1 base and J by 3 bases, leaving 22 bases between them. From germline, CDR1 is SGHTA and CDR2 FQGNSA. CDR3 residues: CASSLGGDSAPVSYNEQFF. DNA for the CDR3: TGTGCCAGCAGCTTAGGGGGGGACTCCGCGCCGGTAAGCTACAATGAGCAGTTCTTC.

This chain links TRBV6-2 or TRBV6-3 with TRBJ2-3, with 15 bases that match TRBD2. J gave up 4 bases and V 2 bases, and 7 bases lay outside the gene matches. CDR3 length equals 18 residues. Per germline, CDR1 MNHEY and CDR2 SVGEGT. CDR3 amino acids: CASSYPLGLAGGSDTQYF. CDR3 bases: TGTGCCAGCAGTTACCCCCTGGGACTAGCGGGAGGATCAGATACGCAGTATTTT.